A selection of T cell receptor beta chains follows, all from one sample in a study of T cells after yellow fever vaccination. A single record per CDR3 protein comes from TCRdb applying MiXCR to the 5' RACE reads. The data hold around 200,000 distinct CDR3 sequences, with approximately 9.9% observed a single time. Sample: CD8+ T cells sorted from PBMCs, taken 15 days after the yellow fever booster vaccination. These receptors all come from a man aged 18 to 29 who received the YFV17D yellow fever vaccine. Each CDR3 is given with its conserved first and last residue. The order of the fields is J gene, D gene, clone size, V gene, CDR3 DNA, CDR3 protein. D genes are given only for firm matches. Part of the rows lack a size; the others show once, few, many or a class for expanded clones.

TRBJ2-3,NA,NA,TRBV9,TGTGCCAGCAGCCCCCTTTTGTCGACTAGCACAGATACGCAGTATTTT,CASSPLLSTSTDTQYF
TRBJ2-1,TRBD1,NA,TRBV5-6,TGTGCCAGCAGCGTAGGGACAGCGTTCCAGTTCTTC,CASSVGTAFQFF
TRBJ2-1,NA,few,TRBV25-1,TGTGCCAGCAGTGAATCGACAGGTCAACCCTACAATGAGCAGTTCTTC,CASSESTGQPYNEQFF
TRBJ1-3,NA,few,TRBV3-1,TGTGCCAGCAGCCAAGACCGCCACGGGGCCTCTGGAAACACCATATATTTT,CASSQDRHGASGNTIYF
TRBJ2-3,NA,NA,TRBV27,TGTGCCAGCAGTCAGGTCTTGGGTAGTTTTGATAATACGCAGTATTTT,CASSQVLGSFDNTQYF
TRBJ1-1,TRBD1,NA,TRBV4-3,TGCGCCAGCAGCCGCGGAACAGGGGAGGTGGCTGAAGCTTTCTTT,CASSRGTGEVAEAFF
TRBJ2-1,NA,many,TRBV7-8,TGTGCCAGCAGCCCACGGACAGCTAACAATGAGCAGTTCTTC,CASSPRTANNEQFF
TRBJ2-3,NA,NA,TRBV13,TGTGCCAGCAGTTCAAAGGGGGATACGCAGTATTTT,CASSSKGDTQYF
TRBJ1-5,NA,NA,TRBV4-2,TGTGCCAGCAGCCAAAATCCCCCCGCGACTGTTAGTCAGCCCCAGCATTTT,CASSQNPPATVSQPQHF
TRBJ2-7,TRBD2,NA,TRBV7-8,TGTGCCAGCAGCTTAAGCGGGGGGCCCTCCTACGAGCAGTACTTC,CASSLSGGPSYEQYF
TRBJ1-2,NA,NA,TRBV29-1,TGCAGCGTTGAATACCAGGGGCAGCATGGCTACACCTTC,CSVEYQGQHGYTF
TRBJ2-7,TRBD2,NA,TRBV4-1,TGCGCCAGCAGCCAAGGGGCTAGCGGTAACTCCTACGAGCAGTACTTC,CASSQGASGNSYEQYF
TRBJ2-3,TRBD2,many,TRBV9,TGTGCCAGCAGCAGGACTAGCGGGGGGATTGATACGCAGTATTTT,CASSRTSGGIDTQYF
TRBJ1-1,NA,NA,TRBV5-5,TGTGCCAGCAGAGGGGTCTTGAACACTGAAGCTTTCTTT,CASRGVLNTEAFF
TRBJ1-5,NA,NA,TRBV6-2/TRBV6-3,TGTGCCAGCAGTCCACGGTCCAATCAGCCCCAGCATTTT,CASSPRSNQPQHF
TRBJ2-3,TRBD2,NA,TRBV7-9,TGTGCCAGCAGCTTTGATGCGGGGGTGGCAGATACGCAGTATTTT,CASSFDAGVADTQYF
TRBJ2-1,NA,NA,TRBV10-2,TGCGCCAGCAAAGGGAATGAGCAGTTCTTC,CASKGNEQFF
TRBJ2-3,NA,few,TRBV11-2,TGTGCCAGCAGCTCCCCGATTATTCAGGGAACAGATACGCAGTATTTT,CASSSPIIQGTDTQYF
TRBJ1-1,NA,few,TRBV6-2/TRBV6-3,TGTGCCAGCAGTTATATTATGCACGCCGATGTTGAAGCTTTCTTT,CASSYIMHADVEAFF
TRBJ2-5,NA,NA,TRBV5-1,TGCGCCAGCAGCCCCTGGGACAACCAAGAGACCCAGTACTTC,CASSPWDNQETQYF
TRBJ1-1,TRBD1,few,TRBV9,TGTGCCAGCAGCGCAGGTGGAGGGGACAGGGGTGGGTCTCAGAACACTGAAGCTTTCTTT,CASSAGGGDRGGSQNTEAFF
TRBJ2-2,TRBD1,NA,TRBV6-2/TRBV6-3,TGTGCCAGCAGTTACGTGGACAGGGCAAACACCGGGGAGCTGTTTTTT,CASSYVDRANTGELFF
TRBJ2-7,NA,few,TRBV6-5,TGTGCCAGCAGTTACTCTGGCAGTCGCGAGCAGTACTTC,CASSYSGSREQYF
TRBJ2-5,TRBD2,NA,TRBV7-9,TGTGCCAGCAGAACTATGACTAGCGGGGGGGCGAAAGAGACCCAGTACTTC,CASRTMTSGGAKETQYF
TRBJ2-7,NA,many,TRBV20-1,TGCAGTGCTAGAAGAGACTCGCCTCAGCAGTACTTC,CSARRDSPQQYF
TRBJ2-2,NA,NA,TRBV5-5,TGTGCCAGCAGCTTGATACGGGGCGGGCGGACAGTGAACACCGGGGAGCTGTTTTTT,CASSLIRGGRTVNTGELFF
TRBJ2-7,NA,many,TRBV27,TGTGCCAGCAGTTTATCGGACAGTCTCAGCTCCTACGAGCAGTACTTC,CASSLSDSLSSYEQYF
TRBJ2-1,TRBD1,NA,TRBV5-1,TGCGCCAGCAGCTTGGCCTCAGGGGGCCTCATGGGGAATGAGCAGTTCTTC,CASSLASGGLMGNEQFF
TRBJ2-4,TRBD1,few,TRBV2,TGTGCCAGCAGTGATGGACAGGGGGAGGTAGCCAAAAACATTCAGTACTTC,CASSDGQGEVAKNIQYF
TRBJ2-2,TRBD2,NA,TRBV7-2,TGTGCCAGCAGCTTACTTCTAGCGGGGGACGGGACCGGGGAGCTGTTTTTT,CASSLLLAGDGTGELFF
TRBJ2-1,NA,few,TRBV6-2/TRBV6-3,TGTGCCAGCAGTTACATTCCGGGGAAAGGACACAATGAGCAGTTCTTC,CASSYIPGKGHNEQFF
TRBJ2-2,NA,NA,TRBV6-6,TGTGCCAGCAGTTACTCGATAGAAGGTGCGAACACCGGGGAGCTGTTTTTT,CASSYSIEGANTGELFF
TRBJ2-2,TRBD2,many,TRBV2,TGTGCCAGCAGTATTAGCGGGGACTCTCCCGGGGAGCTGTTTTTT,CASSISGDSPGELFF
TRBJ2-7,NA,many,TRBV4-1,TGCGCCAGCAGCCTAGCGCAGGACTACGAGCAGTACTTC,CASSLAQDYEQYF
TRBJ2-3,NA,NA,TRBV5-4,TGTGCCAGCAGCTGGGGGGCAGATACGCAGTATTTT,CASSWGADTQYF
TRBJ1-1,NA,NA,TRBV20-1,TGCAGTGCTAGGGCGGCGGTGAACACTGAAGCTTTCTTT,CSARAAVNTEAFF
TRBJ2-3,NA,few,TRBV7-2,TGTGCCAGCAGACTTGACCCCGGGGATACGCAGTATTTT,CASRLDPGDTQYF
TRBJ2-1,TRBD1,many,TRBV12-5,TGTGCTAGTGGAGAAGCGACAGGGGTTAATGAGCAGTTCTTC,CASGEATGVNEQFF
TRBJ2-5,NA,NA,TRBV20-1,TGCAGTGCCCTACCGGGGCCGAGGGAGACTGCGTGGGAGACCCAGTACTTC,CSALPGPRETAWETQYF
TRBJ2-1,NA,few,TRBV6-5,TGTGCCAGCAGCCCCTCCTTAGGGCAGGGCGATGAGCAGTTCTTC,CASSPSLGQGDEQFF
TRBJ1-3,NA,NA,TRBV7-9,TGTGCCAGCAGCCAACAGATCGACCGTGGAAACACCATATATTTT,CASSQQIDRGNTIYF
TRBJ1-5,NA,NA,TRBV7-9,TGTGCCAGCAGCCTATCTACGGGCAATCAGCCCCAGCATTTT,CASSLSTGNQPQHF
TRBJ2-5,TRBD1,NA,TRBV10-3,TGTGCCATCAGTGAGTCGATATTTTCCGGGACAGGGTCCGAGACCCAGTACTTC,CAISESIFSGTGSETQYF
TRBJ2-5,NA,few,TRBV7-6,TGTGCCAGCAGCTTACATGTAGTTAAAGGGCACGAGACCCAGTACTTC,CASSLHVVKGHETQYF
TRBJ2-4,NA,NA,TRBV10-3,TGTGCCATCAGCGAATCTCCTCTAGGGGGGAGTGGCAAAAACATTCAGTACTTC,CAISESPLGGSGKNIQYF
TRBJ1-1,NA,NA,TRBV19,TGTGCCAGTAGTCGGACCACGAACACTGAAGCTTTCTTT,CASSRTTNTEAFF